These T cell receptor beta chains were read from a single sample in a study of regulatory T cells in long-lasting Graves disease. TCRdb fed the multiplex PCR reads into MiXCR, producing one record per CDR3 protein. The table lists about 400,000 distinct CDR3 sequences, less than 25% of them singletons. This specimen was peripheral blood mononuclear cells (PBMCs), taken when the disease was refractory, from a patient treated with antithyroid drugs. These receptors all come from a female donor with Graves disease. The CDR3 runs from the conserved cysteine through the conserved F or W. Fields, in order: D gene, V gene, CDR3 length, clone size, J gene, CDR3 DNA, CDR3 protein. A D gene is named only where the DNA matches it firmly. Not every row has a clone size; where given, it reads once, few, many or a size class.

D gene: -
V gene: TRBV7-9
CDR3 length: 15
clone size: -
J gene: TRBJ2-2
CDR3 DNA: TGTGCCAGCAGCTTAGCTGGTCCCTCAACCGGGGAGCTGTTTTTT
CDR3 protein: CASSLAGPSTGELFF

D gene: -
V gene: TRBV27
CDR3 length: 13
clone size: many
J gene: TRBJ2-7
CDR3 DNA: TGTGCCAGCAGTTTCTATTTAGGAGGGGAGCAGTACTTC
CDR3 protein: CASSFYLGGEQYF

D gene: -
V gene: TRBV19
CDR3 length: 16
clone size: -
J gene: TRBJ2-6
CDR3 DNA: TGTGCCAGTAGTATCTCCGCCCGGACTGGGGCCAACGTCCTGACTTTC
CDR3 protein: CASSISARTGANVLTF

D gene: TRBD1
V gene: TRBV11-3
CDR3 length: 16
clone size: many
J gene: TRBJ2-5
CDR3 DNA: TGTGCCAGCAGCAAACCCCCAACAGGGGGACGAGAGACCCAGTACTTC
CDR3 protein: CASSKPPTGGRETQYF

D gene: -
V gene: TRBV9
CDR3 length: 12
clone size: -
J gene: TRBJ2-4
CDR3 DNA: TGTGCCAGCAGCGCTAATCGGGGTATTCAGTACTTC
CDR3 protein: CASSANRGIQYF

D gene: -
V gene: TRBV7-9
CDR3 length: 13
clone size: few
J gene: TRBJ2-2
CDR3 DNA: TGTGCCAGCGGGGGAAGGAACACCGGGGAGCTGTTTTTT
CDR3 protein: CASGGRNTGELFF

D gene: TRBD1
V gene: TRBV2
CDR3 length: 16
clone size: few
J gene: TRBJ1-4
CDR3 DNA: TGTGCCAGCAGTTACTCGGGACAGGCAACTAATGAAAAACTGTTTTTT
CDR3 protein: CASSYSGQATNEKLFF

D gene: -
V gene: TRBV5-5
CDR3 length: 14
clone size: few
J gene: TRBJ2-5
CDR3 DNA: TGTGCCAGCAGCCTATGGACTACCCAAGAGACCCAGTACTTC
CDR3 protein: CASSLWTTQETQYF

D gene: TRBD1
V gene: TRBV6-1
CDR3 length: 13
clone size: -
J gene: TRBJ2-2
CDR3 DNA: TGTGCCAGCACACAGGGGCGAACCGGGGAGCTGTTTTTT
CDR3 protein: CASTQGRTGELFF

D gene: TRBD2
V gene: TRBV6-2/TRBV6-3
CDR3 length: 18
clone size: -
J gene: TRBJ2-1
CDR3 DNA: TGTGCCAGCAGTGTTGAAGGTAGACATGCTAGCGGGTACAATGAGCAGTTCTTC
CDR3 protein: CASSVEGRHASGYNEQFF

D gene: -
V gene: TRBV20-1
CDR3 length: 13
clone size: -
J gene: TRBJ2-7
CDR3 DNA: TGCAGTGCTAGAAACAGGGTGGAGTACGAGCAGTACTTC
CDR3 protein: CSARNRVEYEQYF

D gene: -
V gene: TRBV30
CDR3 length: 12
clone size: -
J gene: TRBJ1-6
CDR3 DNA: TGTGCCTGGAGTCCGTCGGATTCACCCCTCCACTTT
CDR3 protein: CAWSPSDSPLHF

D gene: TRBD2
V gene: TRBV6-2/TRBV6-3
CDR3 length: 15
clone size: few
J gene: TRBJ2-7
CDR3 DNA: TGTGCCAGCAGTTACTCGGGGTCTAGCGGGAGTGAGCAGTACTTC
CDR3 protein: CASSYSGSSGSEQYF

D gene: -
V gene: TRBV7-2
CDR3 length: 16
clone size: few
J gene: TRBJ2-2
CDR3 DNA: TGTGCCAGCAGCTCGCGATTGGGGGCGCGCACCGGGGAGCTGTTTTTT
CDR3 protein: CASSSRLGARTGELFF

D gene: TRBD2
V gene: TRBV5-1
CDR3 length: 15
clone size: -
J gene: TRBJ2-7
CDR3 DNA: TGCGCCAGCAGCTTGGAGGGCGGGAGCAGATACGAGCAGTACTTC
CDR3 protein: CASSLEGGSRYEQYF

D gene: TRBD1
V gene: TRBV30
CDR3 length: 14
clone size: many
J gene: TRBJ2-7
CDR3 DNA: TGTGCCTGGAGCGGGACAGGGTCGACCTACGAGCAGTACTTC
CDR3 protein: CAWSGTGSTYEQYF

D gene: TRBD2
V gene: TRBV3-1
CDR3 length: 13
clone size: -
J gene: TRBJ2-5
CDR3 DNA: TGTGCCAGCAGCCAGCGGGGGATGGAGACCCAGTACTTC
CDR3 protein: CASSQRGMETQYF

D gene: TRBD1
V gene: TRBV7-9
CDR3 length: 15
clone size: many
J gene: TRBJ2-5
CDR3 DNA: TGTGCCAGCAGCTTTGGACAGGGGGCCCGAGAGACCCAGTACTTC
CDR3 protein: CASSFGQGARETQYF

D gene: -
V gene: TRBV3-1
CDR3 length: 16
clone size: -
J gene: TRBJ1-1
CDR3 DNA: TGTGCCAGCAGCCCCGGTAGACTGATTATGAACACTGAAGCTTTCTTT
CDR3 protein: CASSPGRLIMNTEAFF

D gene: TRBD1
V gene: TRBV6-5
CDR3 length: 17
clone size: -
J gene: TRBJ2-2
CDR3 DNA: TGTGCCAGCAGTTATAGCCCATGGGACAGGCCCACCGGGGAGCTGTTTTTT
CDR3 protein: CASSYSPWDRPTGELFF

D gene: TRBD1
V gene: TRBV20-1
CDR3 length: 18
clone size: -
J gene: TRBJ1-5
CDR3 DNA: TGCAGTGCGGCCCCGGGACAGGGGGCGCCGGGTAGCAATCAGCCCCAGCATTTT
CDR3 protein: CSAAPGQGAPGSNQPQHF

D gene: TRBD1
V gene: TRBV7-8
CDR3 length: 15
clone size: -
J gene: TRBJ1-6
CDR3 DNA: TGTGCCAGCAGCGCGGTGGGACAGGTGAATTCACCCCTCCACTTT
CDR3 protein: CASSAVGQVNSPLHF

D gene: -
V gene: TRBV19
CDR3 length: 15
clone size: many
J gene: TRBJ1-5
CDR3 DNA: TGTGCCAGTCAGACGGACTCGGTTAGCAATCAGCCCCAGCATTTT
CDR3 protein: CASQTDSVSNQPQHF

D gene: -
V gene: TRBV20-1
CDR3 length: 16
clone size: -
J gene: TRBJ1-6
CDR3 DNA: TGCAGTGCTAGAGGGGGGGGAGGGTCTCTATATTCACCCCTCCACTTT
CDR3 protein: CSARGGGGSLYSPLHF

D gene: TRBD1
V gene: TRBV7-2
CDR3 length: 14
clone size: few
J gene: TRBJ1-1
CDR3 DNA: TGTGCCAGCAGCTCGACAGGGTGGGGCACTGAAGCTTTCTTT
CDR3 protein: CASSSTGWGTEAFF

D gene: TRBD1
V gene: TRBV5-1
CDR3 length: 20
clone size: many
J gene: TRBJ2-6
CDR3 DNA: TGCGCCAGCAGTTCCGGTCGGTGGGGACAGGGTAGCTCTGGGGCCAACGTCCTGACTTTC
CDR3 protein: CASSSGRWGQGSSGANVLTF

D gene: TRBD2
V gene: TRBV5-1
CDR3 length: 17
clone size: -
J gene: TRBJ2-7
CDR3 DNA: TGCGCCAGCACCTCAGCGGGGACTAGCGGGAGTAGCAACGAGCAGTACTTC
CDR3 protein: CASTSAGTSGSSNEQYF

D gene: -
V gene: TRBV4-3
CDR3 length: 15
clone size: -
J gene: TRBJ2-5
CDR3 DNA: TGCGCCAGCAGCCAAGCCTTGATGTGGGGAGAGACCCAGTACTTC
CDR3 protein: CASSQALMWGETQYF

D gene: -
V gene: TRBV6-5
CDR3 length: 12
clone size: -
J gene: TRBJ1-2
CDR3 DNA: TGTGCCAGCAGTTACGAGGGGAGTGGCTACACCTTC
CDR3 protein: CASSYEGSGYTF

D gene: -
V gene: TRBV7-2
CDR3 length: 13
clone size: many
J gene: TRBJ2-5
CDR3 DNA: TGTGCCAGCAGCTTTTTAGTAATGGAGACCCAGTACTTC
CDR3 protein: CASSFLVMETQYF

D gene: TRBD2
V gene: TRBV4-3
CDR3 length: 17
clone size: -
J gene: TRBJ2-2
CDR3 DNA: TGCGCCAGCAGCCAAGATCCTAGCGGGGCGAACACCGGGGAGCTGTTTTTT
CDR3 protein: CASSQDPSGANTGELFF

D gene: TRBD2
V gene: TRBV4-2
CDR3 length: 14
clone size: -
J gene: TRBJ2-7
CDR3 DNA: TGTGCCAGCAGCTCCACTAGCGCCTCCTACGAGCAGTACTTC
CDR3 protein: CASSSTSASYEQYF

D gene: -
V gene: TRBV7-2
CDR3 length: 14
clone size: many
J gene: TRBJ2-4
CDR3 DNA: TGTGCCAGCAGCCCTACCCGACAGAAAAACATTCAGTACTTC
CDR3 protein: CASSPTRQKNIQYF